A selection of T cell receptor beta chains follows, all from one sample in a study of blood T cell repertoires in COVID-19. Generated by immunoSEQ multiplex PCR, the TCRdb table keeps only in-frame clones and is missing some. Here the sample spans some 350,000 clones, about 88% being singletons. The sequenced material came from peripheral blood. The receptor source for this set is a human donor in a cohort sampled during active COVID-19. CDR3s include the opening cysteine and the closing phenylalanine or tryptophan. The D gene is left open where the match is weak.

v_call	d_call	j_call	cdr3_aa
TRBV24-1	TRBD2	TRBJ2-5	CATSEAAGGPLGTQYF
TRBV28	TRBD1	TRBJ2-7	CASSLRGQGAAYEQYF
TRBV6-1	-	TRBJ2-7	CASSEGPGTPGIFYEQYF
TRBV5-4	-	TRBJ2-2	CASSIQGNTGELFF
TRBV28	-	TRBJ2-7	CASSFQGSEGLWDEQYF
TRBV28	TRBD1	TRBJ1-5	CASYPTDRAFNQPQHF
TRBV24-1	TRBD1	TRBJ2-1	CATMGQGYNEQFF
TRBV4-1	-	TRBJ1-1	CASSPSEAKNTEAFF
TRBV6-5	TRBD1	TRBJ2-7	CASTDTGVGSYEQYF
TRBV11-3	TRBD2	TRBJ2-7	CASSLGGGRSYEQYF
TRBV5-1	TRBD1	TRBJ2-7	CASSLEGASSYEQYF
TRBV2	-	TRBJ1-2	CASNPQQGYGYTF
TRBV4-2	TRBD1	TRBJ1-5	CASSQGTGPNQPQHF
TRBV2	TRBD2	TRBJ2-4	CAIFPGGAGNIQYF
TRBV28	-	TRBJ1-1	CASTVSGGYDTEAFF
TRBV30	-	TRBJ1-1	CACQQGRTEAFF
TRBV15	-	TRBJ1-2	CATSRESRGTQGYTF
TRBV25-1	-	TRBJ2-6	CASSEGAGVHSGANVLTF
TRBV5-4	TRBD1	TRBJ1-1	CASSQGQLNTEAFF
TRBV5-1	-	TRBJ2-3	CASSVSTDTQYF
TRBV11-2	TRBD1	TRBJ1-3	CASSQGTDTVGNTIYF